Sequencing of this T cell receptor (beta chain) was carried out in a study of blood T cells in healthy people across ages. Whole-study context: Per every two T cells, about one barcoded beta molecule was captured by template switching. Study observations and caveats: The study found TCR beta diversity correlated strongly with naive T cell percentage.

This clonotype was found once. The antigen remains undetermined. The junction and the germline gene differ at one end; a read error may be behind it. This CDR3 comprises 15 residues. Looked up from germline, CDR1 is MDHEN and CDR2 is SYDVKM. Using a J-beta primer mix together with a sample-barcoded 5' primer, a second PCR was run for roughly 6 to 12 cycles. TCRdb redid the calling of the 5' RACE reads with MiXCR, one entry per CDR3 protein. The sample lists 700,000 to 1,000,000 distinct CDR3 sequences; under 45% were seen once. V usage is TRBV28 and J usage is TRBJ1-5; no reliable D call. This TCR was sampled from a man between 60 and 75 years old in good health. Sequenced sample: blood. CDR3 residues: CTSRPSRNSNQPQHF. CDR3 DNA: TGTACCAGCAGACCATCAAGAAATAGCAATCAGCCCCAGCATTTT.